This T cell receptor (beta chain) was documented in a study of shared clonotypes between healthy human individuals. Clones were sequenced by immunoSEQ multiplex PCR, and TCRdb holds only the in-frame ones, with some missing. This sample yields 1.5 million to 2.5 million clones, of which less than 95% are seen a single time; approximately 1% belongs to the top ten. The CDR3 has 14 residues. CDR1 is MNHEY, CDR2 SVGAGI, per germline. V was clipped by 5 bases and J by 3 bases; unmatched bases: 6. Naive-designated CD8 cells lacked CD45RO, were positively enriched for CCR7, and omitted terminally differentiated effector memory CD45RA+ cells.

The chain carries TRBV6-5 and TRBJ2-5; 7 bases match TRBD2. This TCR was sampled from a man aged 18 to 30 in good health. Material for sequencing was naive CD8+ T cells sorted from blood. CDR3 residues: CASSPILAEETQYF. The CDR3 DNA is TGTGCCAGCAGTCCTATTCTAGCGGAAGAGACCCAGTACTTC.